This note documents a single T cell receptor beta chain sequence. CDR1 and CDR2 from the germline V gene are SEHNR and FQNEAQ (reference sequence). V lost 1 base, J lost 7 bases, and 7 bases stayed unmatched. There are 15 residues in the CDR3. Libraries were prepared by immunoSEQ multiplex PCR; TCRdb keeps only in-frame clonotypes and omits some of them. The sample yields roughly 250,000 clones, 86% seen once. The record originates from a study of blood T cell repertoires in COVID-19. The receptor comes from a woman in her twenties or thirties with COVID-19, enrolled during active disease. Sequencing was performed on peripheral blood. V usage is TRBV7-9 and J usage is TRBJ1-5, with TRBD1 matching over 7 bases. CDR3 sequence reads: CASSLGTGAVQPQHF. In DNA, the CDR3 is TGTGCCAGCAGCTTAGGCACAGGGGCTGTCCAGCCCCAGCATTTT. Based on the CDR3 plus reference TRBV7-9 and TRBJ1-5, the full variable domain is DTGVSQNPRHKITKRGQNVTFRCDPISEHNRLYWYRQTLGQGPEFLTYFQNEAQLEKSRLLSDRFSAERPKGSFSTLEIQRTEQGDSAMYLCASSLGTGAVQPQHFGDGTRLSIL.